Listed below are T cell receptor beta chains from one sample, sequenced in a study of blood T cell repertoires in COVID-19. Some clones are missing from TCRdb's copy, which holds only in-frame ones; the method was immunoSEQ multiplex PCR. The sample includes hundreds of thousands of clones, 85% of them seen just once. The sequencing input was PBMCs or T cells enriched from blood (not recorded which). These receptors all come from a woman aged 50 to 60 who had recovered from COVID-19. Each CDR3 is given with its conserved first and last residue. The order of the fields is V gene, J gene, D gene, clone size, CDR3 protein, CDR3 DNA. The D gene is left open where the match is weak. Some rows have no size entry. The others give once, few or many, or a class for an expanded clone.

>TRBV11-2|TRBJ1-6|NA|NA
CASSPATVNSPLHF
TGTGCCAGCAGCCCAGCGACGGTTAATTCACCCCTCCACTTT
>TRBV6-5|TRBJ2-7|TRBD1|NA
CASRRTGAIEQYF
TGTGCCAGCAGGAGAACAGGGGCGATCGAGCAGTACTTC
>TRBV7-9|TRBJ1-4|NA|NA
CASSLHSTNEKLFF
TGTGCCAGCAGCTTACACTCAACTAATGAAAAACTGTTTTTT
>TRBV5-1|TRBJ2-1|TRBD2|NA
CASSLAARGGGDNEQFF
TGCGCCAGCAGCTTGGCCGCGCGGGGGGGCGGCGACAATGAGCAGTTCTTC
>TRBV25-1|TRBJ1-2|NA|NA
CASSESGWGGYTF
TGTGCCAGCAGTGAATCGGGGTGGGGTGGCTACACCTTC
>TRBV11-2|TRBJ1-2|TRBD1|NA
CASSQIQGAAYGYTF
TGTGCCAGCAGCCAGATACAGGGGGCGGCGTATGGCTACACCTTC
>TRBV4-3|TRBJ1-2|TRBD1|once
CASSPRTGLGYTF
TGCGCCAGCAGCCCCCGGACAGGTCTTGGCTACACCTTC
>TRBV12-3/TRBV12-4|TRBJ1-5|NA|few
CASSLQGTQPQHF
TGTGCCAGCAGCCTGCAGGGGACTCAGCCCCAGCATTTT
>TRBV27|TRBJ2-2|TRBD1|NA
CASSRDRGLTDTGELFF
TGTGCCAGCAGCCGAGACAGGGGGCTGACTGACACCGGGGAGCTGTTTTTT
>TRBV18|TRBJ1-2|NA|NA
CASSQLGLGGYGYTF
TGTGCCAGCTCCCAATTGGGCCTCGGAGGCTATGGCTACACCTTC
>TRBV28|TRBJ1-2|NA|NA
CASSLTPGRYGYTF
TGTGCCAGCAGTTTAACTCCAGGGAGGTATGGCTACACCTTC
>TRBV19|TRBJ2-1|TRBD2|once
CASSISGVNNEQFF
TGTGCCAGTAGTATTAGCGGGGTTAACAATGAGCAGTTCTTC
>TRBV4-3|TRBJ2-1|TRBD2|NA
CASSQEASGRAREQFF
TGCGCCAGCAGCCAAGAGGCTAGCGGGAGGGCCCGTGAGCAGTTCTTC
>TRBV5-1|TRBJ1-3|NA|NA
CASSFGSGNTIYF
TGCGCCAGCAGCTTCGGCTCTGGAAACACCATATATTTT
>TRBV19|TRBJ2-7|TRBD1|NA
CASSARQGSMGEQYF
TGTGCCAGTAGTGCAAGACAGGGAAGCATGGGCGAGCAGTACTTC
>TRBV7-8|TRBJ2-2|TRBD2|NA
CASSLVPSGRRDTGELFF
TGTGCCAGCAGCTTAGTGCCCAGCGGGAGGCGCGACACCGGGGAGCTGTTTTTT
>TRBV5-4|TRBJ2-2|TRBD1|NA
CASSPPEGALTGELFF
TGTGCCAGCAGCCCTCCCGAGGGGGCTTTGACCGGGGAGCTGTTTTTT
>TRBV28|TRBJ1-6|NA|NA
CASSEQGFDYNSPLHF
TGTGCCAGCAGTGAACAGGGATTTGATTATAATTCACCCCTCCACTTT
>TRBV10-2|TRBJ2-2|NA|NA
CASGDTNTGELFF
TGCGCCAGCGGGGACACGAACACCGGGGAGCTGTTTTTT
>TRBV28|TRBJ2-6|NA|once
CASSSGSSGANVLTF
TGTGCCAGCAGTTCGGGAAGCTCTGGGGCCAACGTCCTGACTTTC
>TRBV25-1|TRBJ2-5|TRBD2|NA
CASTNSGETQYF
TGTGCCAGCACTAATAGCGGGGAGACCCAGTACTTC
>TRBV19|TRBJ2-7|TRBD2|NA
CASSIQRERYEQYF
TGTGCCAGTAGTATCCAGCGGGAGAGGTACGAGCAGTACTTC
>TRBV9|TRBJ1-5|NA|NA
CASSVEGVLDQPQHF
TGTGCCAGCAGCGTAGAGGGGGTACTGGATCAGCCCCAGCATTTT
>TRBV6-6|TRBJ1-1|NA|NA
CASSSLELAEAFF
TGTGCCAGCAGCTCACTGGAGTTGGCTGAAGCTTTCTTT
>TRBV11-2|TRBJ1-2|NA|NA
CASSFFPYGYTF
TGTGCCAGCAGCTTCTTTCCCTATGGCTACACCTTC
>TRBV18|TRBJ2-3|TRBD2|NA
CASSPPGVAGGHPDTQYF
TGTGCCAGCTCACCACCTGGGGTAGCGGGAGGACATCCAGATACGCAGTATTTT
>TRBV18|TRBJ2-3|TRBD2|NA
CASSHPGLAGTDTQYF
TGTGCCAGCTCACATCCGGGACTAGCGGGCACAGATACGCAGTATTTT
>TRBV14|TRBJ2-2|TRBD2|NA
CASRLALGAGELFF
TGTGCCAGCCGACTAGCCCTGGGGGCCGGGGAGCTGTTTTTT
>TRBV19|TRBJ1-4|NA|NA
CASSTVATNEKLFF
TGTGCCAGTAGTACAGTTGCAACTAATGAAAAACTGTTTTTT
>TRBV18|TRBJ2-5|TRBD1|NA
CASSSGQGAETQYF
TGTGCCAGCTCATCCGGACAGGGGGCTGAGACCCAGTACTTC
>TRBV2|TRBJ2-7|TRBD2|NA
CASRRTSGTNEQYF
TGTGCCAGCAGAAGGACTAGCGGTACTAACGAGCAGTACTTC
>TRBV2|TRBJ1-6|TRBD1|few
CASSVPGQSKSPLHF
TGTGCCAGCAGTGTCCCGGGACAGTCGAAGTCACCCCTCCACTTT
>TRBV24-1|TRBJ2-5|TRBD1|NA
CATSDPGQGRETQYF
TGTGCCACCAGTGACCCCGGACAGGGGAGGGAGACCCAGTACTTC
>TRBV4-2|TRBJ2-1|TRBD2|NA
CASSQGGLAGNNEQFF
TGTGCCAGCAGCCAAGGTGGACTAGCGGGAAACAATGAGCAGTTCTTC
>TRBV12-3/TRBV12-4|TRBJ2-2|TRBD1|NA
CASSDRGGELFF
TGTGCCAGCAGTGACAGGGGCGGGGAGCTGTTTTTT
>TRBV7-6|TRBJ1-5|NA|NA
CASSSTDQPQHF
TGTGCCAGCAGCTCTACCGATCAGCCCCAGCATTTT
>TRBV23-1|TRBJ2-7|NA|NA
CASSQWNPRPYYEQYF
TGCGCCAGCAGTCAATGGAACCCCAGGCCCTACTACGAGCAGTACTTC
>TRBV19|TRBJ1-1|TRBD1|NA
CASTPTGRRTEAFF
TGTGCCAGTACCCCGACAGGGAGGAGGACTGAAGCTTTCTTT
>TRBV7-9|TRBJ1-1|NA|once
CASSLAVSEAFF
TGTGCCAGCAGCTTAGCTGTCAGTGAAGCTTTCTTT
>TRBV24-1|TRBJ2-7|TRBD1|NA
CATSDPRTGAYEQYF
TGTGCCACCAGTGACCCACGGACAGGGGCCTACGAGCAGTACTTC
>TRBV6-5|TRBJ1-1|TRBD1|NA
CASRFRQGEAFF
TGTGCCAGCAGGTTTAGACAGGGTGAAGCTTTCTTT
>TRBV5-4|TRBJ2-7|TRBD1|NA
CASSHAGQAYEQYF
TGTGCCAGCAGCCACGCGGGACAGGCCTACGAGCAGTACTTC
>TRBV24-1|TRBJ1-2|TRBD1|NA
CATSDRTGGDDGYTF
TGTGCCACCAGTGATCGGACAGGGGGAGATGATGGCTACACCTTC
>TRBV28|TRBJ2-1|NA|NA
CASSFRGKTYNEQFF
TGTGCCAGCAGTTTTAGGGGGAAAACTTACAATGAGCAGTTCTTC
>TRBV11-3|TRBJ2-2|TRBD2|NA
CASSLSNPGELAGPGELFF
TGTGCCAGCAGCTTATCAAACCCCGGGGAACTAGCGGGACCAGGGGAGCTGTTTTTT
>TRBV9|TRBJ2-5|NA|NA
CASSVDRGTQYF
TGTGCCAGCAGCGTTGACCGGGGGACCCAGTACTTC
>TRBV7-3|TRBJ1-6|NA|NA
CASSLLGANSPLHF
TGTGCCAGCAGCTTATTGGGGGCAAATTCACCCCTCCACTTT
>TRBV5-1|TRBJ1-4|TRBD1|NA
CASSFDRGREKLFF
TGCGCCAGCAGCTTCGACAGGGGGCGTGAAAAACTGTTTTTT
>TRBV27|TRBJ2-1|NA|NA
CASSARDLISNEQFF
TGTGCCAGCAGTGCTCGGGACTTGATTAGCAATGAGCAGTTCTTC
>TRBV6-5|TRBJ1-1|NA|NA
CASSTRASNTEAFF
TGTGCCAGCAGTACCAGGGCCTCGAACACTGAAGCTTTCTTT
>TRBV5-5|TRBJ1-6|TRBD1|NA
CASSLEGARGDSPLHF
TGTGCCAGCAGCTTGGAGGGGGCACGGGGTGATTCACCCCTCCACTTT
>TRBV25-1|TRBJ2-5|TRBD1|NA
CASRQIGAGQGETQYF
TGTGCCAGCAGACAAATAGGAGCCGGACAGGGGGAGACCCAGTACTTC
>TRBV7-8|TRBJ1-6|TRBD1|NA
CASSLATGRGEPLHF
TGTGCCAGCAGCTTAGCGACAGGGCGAGGGGAACCCCTCCACTTT